Given below is one T cell receptor (beta chain) in context. Random hexamers primed reverse transcription of about 0.5 to 1 ug RNA. Multiplex PCR with immunoSEQ amplified the TCR beta CDR3 across 54 Vbeta and 13 Jbeta. TCRdb passed the immunoSEQ multiplex PCR reads through MiXCR, listing each CDR3 protein once. The sample gives roughly 220,000 distinct CDR3 sequences, about 95% of which show up once; over 0.15% is in the top ten. The sample belongs to a study of CD8 T cells in Susac syndrome. Study-level information: Sequenced Susac syndrome patients included over five with active disease and fewer than 10 who were in remission.

Trimming left V 4 bases short and J 1 base short, with 5 bases between. This CDR3 contains 14 residues. The V gene's germline CDR1 is LGHNA and CDR2 YSLEER. The authors sequenced TCR beta from blood CD8+ and CD4+ T cells. TEMRA cells were enriched by FACS, and CD4+ and CD8+ T cells were negatively isolated. The source is a human donor with Susac syndrome. The chain joins TRBV4-3 to TRBJ2-6; the D is unclear. Sequencing input: CD4+ T cells from PBMCs. The CDR3 nucleotides are TGCGCCAGCAGCCCGACTTCTGGGGCCAACGTCCTGACTTTC. Its protein is CASSPTSGANVLTF.